The source of this TCR beta chain is a study of shared clonotypes between healthy human individuals (TCRdb year 2020). In the study overall: Three men and a couple of women, aged 18 to 49 years, made up the cohort. The study deeply sequenced blood TCR repertoires of several healthy adults to estimate repertoire size and the extent of clonotype sharing between individuals. To increase sequencing depth and limit assay-specific biases, TCR repertoire library preparation and sequencing were carried out by different laboratories using diverse techniques. Leukapheresis yielded between about 0.94 and 10 billion PBMCs per donor.

Findings and caveats that apply to the study as a whole: Pairwise subsampling led to the expectation that sequencing depth would affect the degree of clonotype sharing among donors. Sampling was limited to blood, and TCR repertoires in tissue likely differ from TCR repertoires in blood. Because the study included only a small number of donors, the genetic and exposure-history diversity represented was limited.

Regarding this clone: What this receptor recognizes is not known. Base quality data are lacking; no much larger clone is found one base away.

TCR CDR3 regions were amplified from genomic DNA by multiplex PCR using the deep immunoSEQ assay. For each cell subset, the extracted genomic DNA was distributed evenly across all wells of several immunoSEQ 96-well plates, and each plate served as one replicate. For unsorted PBMC, 300 to 350 ng genomic DNA, equal to tens of thousands of T cell genomes, was loaded into each replicate PCR. Unsorted PBMC genomic DNA was sequenced across ten immunoSEQ deep assay plates. The purified libraries were quantified using a Qubit 3.0 fluorometer, sized with a Bioanalyzer 2100, and then quantified again using the KAPA Library Quantification kit. A separate single-read 150-cycle Illumina NextSeq 550 flow cell was used to sequence each immunoSEQ 96-well plate. The paper's data handling went like this. Because only junctional sequences without quality scores were contained in the immunoSEQ output, filtering matching that applied to full-length reads could not be performed. To assign V/J genes and CDR3, sequences were annotated using PyIR, a Python wrapper for IgBLAST v1.9, with IMGT germline references. Any read was removed if the V/J assignment was weak (E-value above 1e-6), the CDR3 was missing, or the read contained stop codons, out-of-frame junctions, or ambiguous translated residues. V3J clonotypes were defined as sequences sharing an identical inferred V gene, J gene, and CDR3 amino acid sequence. Percentage overlap between repertoires was computed as shared unique clonotypes divided by the size of the smaller repertoire. Repertoire richness was assessed with RTK rarefaction, the Chao1 estimator, and Recon v2.1 estimates of unobserved clonotypes. TCRdb took this table from immuneACCESS and kept in-frame rearrangements with V and J called. Such tables lack part of the clones; where checked against another copy, unresolved V genes explain under half of the gap, and the rest is unexplained. Clone size and V and J calls were adopted from that table, with D and trimming inferred from the DNA. The sample profile shows 450,000 to 500,000 clones; 70% to 80% of them were found once. Clones ranked in the top ten supply 12% of the sample.

Taken from the germline V gene, the CDR1 and CDR2 loops are SGHRS and YFSETQ. Trimming costs V 5 bases and J 3 bases, and their ends lie 20 bases apart. Inclusive of the bounding cysteine and phenylalanine, the CDR3 is 16 residues long. Kept here is only the CDR3 DNA, which spans 48 bases and is read in frame from base 1. The donors were healthy, HIV-negative adults who had no recently reported acute infections or vaccinations. Every donor was a Caucasian adult living in Nashville, Tennessee, USA. For unsorted samples, about 90 million PBMCs were counted, and genomic DNA was extracted using the QIAamp DNA Blood Mini kit. Blood was obtained by leukapheresis, after which PBMCs were separated by Ficoll-Histopaque density gradient centrifugation and cryopreserved in liquid nitrogen vapor phase.

The sample consisted of PBMCs. This receptor was identified in a woman aged 40 to 50 in good health. Some clones in this sample may be carry-over from other donors' samples. The V gene is TRBV5-1 and the J gene is TRBJ1-1, with TRBD1 tentatively as D gene (6 bases match). The sequence in DNA is TGCGCCAGCAGAATGACAGGTAAGTTCCGGGACACTGAAGCTTTCTTT. Translated, it gives CASRMTGKFRDTEAFF.